This record concerns one TCR beta chain sequence. The method was immunoSEQ multiplex PCR; TCRdb's version includes in-frame clones alone and lacks a portion of them. Of more than 65,000 clones in the sample, around 92% are singletons; the top ten hold 6.5% to 9.5%. The source of the sample is a study of OX40 agonist ivuxolimab in advanced cancers. The overall study: Patients took ivuxolimab, an agonistic anti-OX40 (CD134) antibody. The dose of intravenous ivuxolimab that patients received every 2 weeks ranged from 0.01 to 10 mg/kg.

With 2 bases removed from V and 2 bases from J, the gap between germline ends came to 11 bases. CDR3 length: 15 residues. Germline values: CDR1 MNHEY, CDR2 SVGAGI. Sample: CD4+ or CD8+ T cells sorted from blood, taken in a trial of the OX40 agonist ivuxolimab. This chain uses TRBV6-5 with TRBJ2-3; D might be TRBD2 (5 bases). This clonotype was obtained from an adult with an advanced solid tumor such as melanoma, head and neck, liver or kidney cancer. CDR3 in DNA: TGTGCCAGCAGTTACGGCAGCGGCTTCACAGATACGCAGTATTTT. Encoded protein: CASSYGSGFTDTQYF.